This entry is about one TCR beta chain. The entry originates in a study of T cell changes during pregnancy in multiple sclerosis. V was pared by 2 bases and J by 9 bases, with 11 bases between. CDR1 is SQVTM, CDR2 ANQGSEA, per germline. This CDR3 spans 12 amino acids. The protocol was immunoSEQ multiplex PCR, while the TCRdb copy is restricted to in-frame clones and leaves out a portion. The table shows approximately 50,000 clones, with roughly 94% occurring only once. The V and J genes are TRBV29-1 and TRBJ2-1, with unresolved D. This sample comprised CD4+ T cells from peripheral blood mononuclear cells, obtained in the third trimester of pregnancy. The receptor's source is a female donor with multiple sclerosis, enrolled in a pregnancy study. CDR3 loop: CSVEKDRSEQFF. CDR3 DNA sequence: TGCAGCGTTGAAAAGGATCGGAGTGAGCAGTTCTTC.